A single sample is the source of the 28 T cell receptor beta chains below, sequenced in a study of metastatic and nonmetastatic thyroid tumors. No patient received treatment before thyroid surgery. With MiXCR, TCRdb called clones anew from the PCR reads. The data contain 33,000 or so clones, roughly 19% of them singletons. The source material was blood. The origin of the receptors is a female donor with papillary thyroid cancer or a benign thyroid nodule (not recorded which). Some clones in this sample may be carry-over from other donors' samples.

By share of the sample, this clone is medium-sized. Other DNA sequences in the same sample also yield this CDR3. The chain is built from TRBV7-2 and TRBJ2-3; D gene ambiguous. The V end was cut by 5 bases, the J end by 2 bases, with 2 bases between. The V gene's germline CDR1 is SGHTA and CDR2 FQGNSA. This CDR3 contains 11 residues. CDR3 sequence: CASSLTDTQYF. In DNA form, the CDR3 reads TGTGCCAGCAGCCTCACAGATACGCAGTATTTT.

This clone has a handful of counts. The chain links TRBV28 to TRBJ1-2, with 7 positions matching TRBD1. The CDR3 has 13 amino acids. Germline V gene lookup returns CDR1 MDHEN and CDR2 SYDVKM. J was trimmed by 8 bases and V by 2 bases; bases with no gene match: 5. CDR3 residues: CASSLIQGQGYTF. The CDR3, as DNA: TGTGCCAGCAGTTTAATACAGGGGCAGGGCTACACCTTC.

This clone turned up a few times. The CDR3, as DNA: TGTGCCAGCAGACAGGCGTTAGACACCATATATTTT. Protein product: CASRQALDTIYF. The chain couples TRBV28 to TRBJ1-3; maybe TRBD1 (5 bases). Trimming took off 6 bases at V and 8 bases at J, with 11 bases between the two ends. The CDR3 runs 12 residues. CDR1 MDHEN and CDR2 SYDVKM come from the germline V gene.

The count of this clone is one. This sequence joins TRBV11-2 and TRBJ2-1; 10 bases agree with TRBD2. The CDR3 runs to 14 residues. Germline CDR1 is SGHAT and CDR2 is FQNNGV. Losses at the gene ends were 6 bases for V and 7 bases for J; bases not matched to a gene: 6. CDR3: CASRPPSGRNEQFF. In nucleotides, the CDR3 is TGTGCCAGCAGGCCCCCTAGCGGGAGAAATGAGCAGTTCTTC.

This clone showed up just once. The gene calls are TRBV5-1 and TRBJ2-7; possibly TRBD1 or TRBD2 for D (6 bases each). V shed 1 base and J shed 7 bases, with 9 bases lying between them. This CDR3 region has 12 residues. The germline V gene has CDR1 SGHRS and CDR2 YFSETQ. Here the CDR3 reads CASSLTGREQYF. CDR3 bases: TGCGCCAGCAGCTTGACAGGGAGGGAGCAGTACTTC.

Judged by abundance, this clone is medium-sized. The chain recombines TRBV6-5 with TRBJ2-7; possible D gene TRBD2, 6 bases. The ends were cut back, 0 bases at V and 5 bases at J, with 11 bases in the middle. Germline values: CDR1 MNHEY, CDR2 SVGAGI. This CDR3 comprises 14 residues. The CDR3 region is CASSYSRGNHEQYF. Written as DNA, the CDR3 is TGTGCCAGCAGTTACTCGCGGGGAAACCACGAGCAGTACTTC.

V usage is TRBV19 and J usage is TRBJ1-5; TRBD1 is a possible D gene (5 bases). Trimming stripped 0 bases from V and 6 bases from J, with 12 bases between. The CDR3 extends over 15 amino acids. Germline-derived CDR1 and CDR2 are LNHDA and SQIVND (reference sequence). CDR3 residues: CASSIDGGPGQPQHF. In DNA, the CDR3 is TGTGCCAGTAGTATAGACGGGGGTCCGGGTCAGCCCCAGCATTTT.

Ten or more counts support this clone. The V call is TRBV7-9, the J call TRBJ1-2; D unclear. V lost 5 bases to trimming and J lost 1 base, with 8 bases between them. The CDR3 has 13 residues. Looked up from germline, CDR1 is SEHNR and CDR2 is FQNEAQ (reference sequence). CDR3 loop: CASSLQDNYGYTF. The CDR3 DNA follows: TGTGCCAGCAGCCTCCAGGATAACTATGGCTACACCTTC.

This clone turned up a few times. CDR3: CAIKGAGANPPLHF. CDR3 coding DNA: TGTGCCATCAAGGGTGCGGGTGCGAATCCACCCCTCCACTTT. This chain joins TRBV10-3 and TRBJ1-6; D not resolved. Per germline, CDR1 ENHRY and CDR2 SYGVKD. This CDR3 spans 14 amino acids. V gave up 7 bases and J gave up 11 bases, with 18 bases separating them.

There are a few counts of this clone. The chain uses TRBV20-1 and TRBJ2-5; TRBD1 matches at 11 bases. Germline values: CDR1 DFQATT, CDR2 SNEGSKA (reference sequence). Germline trimming cut 6 bases from V and 7 bases from J; bases unmatched to any gene: 10. The CDR3 length is 14 residues. CDR3 sequence (DNA): TGCAGTGCCCCTGCGGACAGGGGGCGCGGGACCCAGTACTTC. It is translated as CSAPADRGRGTQYF.

The genes are TRBV7-3 and TRBJ2-3; unclear D gene. The CDR3 spans 16 residues. V shed 1 base and J shed 1 base, with 12 bases lying between them. Germline V gives CDR1 SGHTA, CDR2 FQGTGA. The CDR3 here is CASSLSPQMGTDTQYF. The CDR3 DNA is TGTGCCAGCAGCTTAAGTCCACAAATGGGCACAGATACGCAGTATTTT.

The chain links TRBV2 to TRBJ1-1; D unresolved. The CDR3 length is 10 residues. Germline V lookup: CDR1 SNHLY, CDR2 FYNNEI. V was trimmed by 10 bases and J by 6 bases, leaving 9 bases between them. The CDR3 DNA is TGTGCCATCCAAAGCCCTGAAGCTTTCTTT. Protein product: CAIQSPEAFF.

Many counts were recorded for this clone. The CDR3, as DNA: TGTGCCAGCAGCTATGGGCACCAAGAGACCCAGTACTTC. Translation: CASSYGHQETQYF. This chain connects TRBV5-8 to TRBJ2-5, with D unresolved. Germline V gives CDR1 SGHTS, CDR2 YDEGEE. Trimming left V 3 bases short and J 0 bases short, with 6 bases between. CDR3 length equals 13 residues.

In this sample, this clone turned up many times. V usage is TRBV5-6 and J usage is TRBJ1-6; D uncertain. The CDR3 sequence is 16 residues long. With 2 bases removed from V and 5 bases from J, the gap between germline ends came to 14 bases. CDR1 and CDR2 (germline): SGHDT, YYEEEE. CDR3 sequence reads: CASSLLGQVNNSPLHF. CDR3 in DNA: TGTGCCAGCAGCTTATTAGGGCAGGTGAATAATTCACCCCTCCACTTT. The full variable domain, rest sourced from reference TRBV5-6 and TRBJ1-6, is DAGVTQSPTHLIKTRGQQVTLRCSPKSGHDTVSWYQQALGQGPQFIFQYYEEEERQRGNFPDRFSGHQFPNYSSELNVNALLLGDSALYLCASSLLGQVNNSPLHFGNGTRLTVT.

DNA for the CDR3: TGTGCCACCAGCACCTCCGAGACAGGGTTCGTTTACGAGCAGTACTTC. This translates into CATSTSETGFVYEQYF. The gene calls are TRBV15 and TRBJ2-7, with 7 positions matching TRBD1. CDR1 and CDR2 from the germline V gene are LNHNV and YYDKDF (reference sequence). V trimming: 4 bases; J trimming: 4 bases; junction bases outside the gene matches: 13. The CDR3 spans 16 residues.

This clone was seen many times. The chain is built from TRBV6-2 or TRBV6-3 and TRBJ1-5, with D perhaps TRBD1 (5 bases). In germline, CDR1 is MNHEY, CDR2 SVGEGT. The length of the CDR3 is 16 residues. The V end was cut by 2 bases, the J end by 5 bases, with 16 bases between. CDR3: CASSYGARKIHQPQHF. The CDR3 nucleotides read TGTGCCAGCAGTTACGGGGCCAGAAAAATACATCAGCCCCAGCATTTT.

The J gene is TRBJ2-5, the V gene TRBV6-1; 8 bases line up with TRBD2. Trimming cost V 6 bases and J 1 base; bases outside gene matches: 7. This CDR3 has 15 residues. Per the germline V gene, CDR1 is MNHNS and CDR2 is SASEGT. In nucleotides, the CDR3 is TGTGCCAGCAGCTCGAAGACTAGCGCCCAAGAGACCCAGTACTTC. Amino acids: CASSSKTSAQETQYF.

This clone was seen repeatedly, ten times or more. The CDR3 protein is CASSQDRVSNEQFF. DNA of the CDR3: TGCGCCAGCAGCCAAGACAGGGTGTCCAATGAGCAGTTCTTC. This chain uses TRBV4-3 with TRBJ2-1; the D gene is possibly TRBD1 (5 bases). Per the germline V gene, CDR1 is LGHNA and CDR2 is YSLEER. This CDR3 is built from 14 residues. Trimming cost V 0 bases and J 6 bases, with 9 bases left between them.

This clone has at least ten counts. This chain uses TRBV4-1 with TRBJ2-1, with D possibly called TRBD1 or TRBD2 (5 bases each). The V gene's germline CDR1 is MGHRA and CDR2 YSYEKL. Trimming pared 6 bases from V and 2 bases from J, leaving 11 bases between. The CDR3 is made up of 14 amino acids. The CDR3, as DNA: TGCGCCAGCAGTTATGGGGGAACCTACAATGAGCAGTTCTTC. It specifies CASSYGGTYNEQFF.

This clone has at least ten counts. V gene TRBV4-3 combines with J gene TRBJ2-2; 7 bases fit TRBD1. The CDR3 runs to 17 residues. V shed 2 bases and J 6 bases; nucleotides not matched to a gene: 12. CDR1 is LGHNA, CDR2 YSLEER, per germline. For the CDR3, the DNA is TGCGCCAGCAGCCAATCCCTCGGAACAGGGGTGCCCGGGGAGCTGTTTTTT. Translating gives CASSQSLGTGVPGELFF.

This clone was recorded a few times. CDR3 protein: CASKFGTGDNYGYTF. The DNA of the CDR3 is TGTGCCAGCAAGTTCGGGACAGGGGATAACTATGGCTACACCTTC. This chain links TRBV2 with TRBJ1-2; 10 nucleotides agree with TRBD1. The V segment lost 7 bases and the J segment 1 base; nucleotides outside the gene matches: 6. Germline lookup yields CDR1 SNHLY and CDR2 FYNNEI. This CDR3 spans 15 amino acids.

This clone showed up just once. The chain has TRBV4-3 and TRBJ2-7; 12 bases are a match to TRBD2. Per the germline V gene, CDR1 is LGHNA and CDR2 is YSLEER. CDR3 length: 18 residues. The V gene end was trimmed by 0 bases and the J gene end by 4 bases; junction bases not matched to a gene: 10. The CDR3 loop reads CASSQERLAGGPRYEQYF. The CDR3 coding sequence is TGCGCCAGCAGCCAAGAGCGGCTAGCGGGAGGGCCACGATACGAGCAGTACTTC.

This clone was seen repeatedly, ten times or more. The V gene is TRBV20-1, the J gene TRBJ2-1; tentative D call: TRBD1 (6 bases). Germline-derived CDR1 and CDR2 are DFQATT and SNEGSKA (reference sequence). The CDR3 contains 12 residues. The V and J ends lost 8 bases and 5 bases respectively, with 13 bases between them. CDR3 bases: TGCAGTTTCCGGACAGCAAACAATGAGCAGTTCTTC. It yields the protein CSFRTANNEQFF.

This clone showed up just a few times. The chain's CDR3 is CASSPAGRDTDTQYF. The CDR3 DNA reads as TGTGCCAGCAGTCCCGCGGGGCGCGACACAGATACGCAGTATTTT. The V gene is TRBV28, the J gene TRBJ2-3, with D tentatively TRBD2 (6 bases). The length of the CDR3 is 15 residues. V was pared by 5 bases and J by 2 bases, with 14 bases between. Germline CDR1 MDHEN, CDR2 SYDVKM.

This clone is categorized as medium-sized. The chain combines TRBV10-1 with TRBJ2-1; 10 bases match TRBD1. The length of the CDR3 is 15 residues. Looked up from germline, CDR1 is WNHNN and CDR2 is SYGVQD (reference sequence). Losses at the gene ends were 3 bases for V and 8 bases for J; bases not matched to a gene: 7. The CDR3 DNA sequence: TGCGCCAGCAGTGAAAGGACAGGGGGTCACTATGAGCAGTTCTTC. This translates into CASSERTGGHYEQFF.

By sample fraction, this clone is medium-sized (0.01 to 0.1%). J is TRBJ2-3 and V is TRBV6-1, with 7 bases that match TRBD1. This CDR3 contains 15 residues. J lost 4 bases, V lost 0 bases, and 4 bases had no gene match. Germline values: CDR1 MNHNS, CDR2 SASEGT. The CDR3: CASSEATGDADTQYF. CDR3 DNA sequence: TGTGCCAGCAGTGAAGCAACAGGGGATGCAGATACGCAGTATTTT.

The sample holds one count of this clone. The chain joins TRBV5-1 to TRBJ1-2; no clear D gene. The V gene's germline CDR1 is SGHRS and CDR2 YFSETQ. V was clipped by 2 bases and J by 3 bases, with 14 bases between them. The CDR3 is made up of 15 amino acids. The CDR3: CASSFRPTDHYGYTF. CDR3 in DNA: TGCGCCAGCAGCTTCCGACCTACGGATCACTATGGCTACACCTTC.

This clone turned up a few times. The CDR3 loop is CASKASPNTGELFF. As DNA, the CDR3 is TGTGCCAGCAAGGCTAGCCCGAACACCGGGGAGCTGTTTTTT. This chain connects TRBV27 to TRBJ2-2, with a weak D call TRBD2 (5 bases). V lost 7 bases and J 0 bases, leaving 9 bases between the germline ends. CDR1 and CDR2 (germline): MNHEY, SMNVEV (reference sequence). There are 14 residues in the CDR3.